The 9 T cell receptor beta chains below come from one sample, sequenced in a study of T cell clonality in common variable immunodeficiency. General study points: Fewer deletions and N-nucleotide insertions were reportedly seen in common variable immunodeficiency TCR beta sequences.

The assay was immunoSEQ multiplex PCR, and TCRdb's table has in-frame clones only and misses some. The repertoire consists of about 20,000 clones, none detected only once. The antigens these receptors bind are not known. The specimen was peripheral blood mononuclear cells. Receptors originate from a human donor with common variable immunodeficiency.

Comment on this clone: The DNA ends 3 residues before the CDR3 does, and the rest of the CDR3 is filled in from the germline J gene. This chain joins TRBV18 and TRBJ2-7; 7 bases fit TRBD1. V gave up 3 bases and J gave up 3 bases; unmatched junction bases: 5. From germline, CDR1 is KGHSH and CDR2 LQKENI. The CDR3 extends over 14 amino acids. The part of the CDR3 DNA that was read is TGTGCCAGCTCACCGGGGACAGCTCTCTACGAG. It translates to CASSPGTALYE. The entire CDR3 reads CASSPGTALYEQYF.

A remark on this clone: Read sequence stops 3 residues before the CDR3 end, and the germline J gene provides the missing end. J is TRBJ2-1 and V is TRBV19; 11 positions match TRBD2. Germline V gene data show CDR1 as LNHDA and CDR2 as SQIVND (reference sequence). The CDR3 has 17 amino acids. V was clipped by 0 bases and J by 8 bases; unmatched bases: 9. The covered CDR3 bases are TGTGCCAGTAGTATAGACCATAGCGGGAGGGCGGTGGATGAG. Its protein is CASSIDHSGRAVDE. The full CDR3 protein reads CASSIDHSGRAVDEQFF.

The table lists this clone with a few counts. With the read ending 3 residues before the CDR3 end, the germline J gene is used to fill in that end. This sequence joins TRBV5-6 and TRBJ2-7; 8 bases are a match to TRBD1. This CDR3 region has 15 residues. Trimming removed 2 bases from V and 1 base from J; junction bases left unmatched: 5. In germline, CDR1 is SGHDT, CDR2 YYEEEE. The sequenced CDR3 bases are TGTGCCAGCAGCTTTCAGGGGGCAGGTTCCTACGAG. Amino acids: CASSFQGAGSYE. The full CDR3 is CASSFQGAGSYEQYF.

The sequenced CDR3 bases are TGTGCCAGCAGCTTAGCGCAGGGGGGCCTTCAGCCC. Encoded protein: CASSLAQGGLQP. The complete CDR3 reads CASSLAQGGLQPQHF. The V gene is TRBV7-2, the J gene TRBJ1-5; 7 bases match TRBD1. The read terminates 3 residues before the CDR3 end, so the remaining end is supplied by the germline J gene. The CDR3 has 15 residues. Per the germline V gene, CDR1 is SGHTA and CDR2 is FQGNSA. Trimming removed 0 bases from V and 6 bases from J; junction bases left unmatched: 5.

Worth noting for this clone: Sequencing ends 3 residues short of the CDR3 end; the germline J gene provides the rest. The chain uses TRBV19 and TRBJ2-7, with 10 bases aligning to TRBD1. The CDR3 totals 14 residues. The germline CDR1 and CDR2 sequences are LNHDA and SQIVND (reference sequence). Trimming removed 3 bases from V and 5 bases from J; junction bases left unmatched: 4. CDR3 DNA, as far as it was read: TGTGCCAGTAGTATGGAGACAGGGGGCCACGAG. Translating gives CASSMETGGHE. The CDR3 in its entirety is CASSMETGGHEQYF.

There are a few counts of this clone. The CDR3 end lies 3 residues beyond the end of the read and is filled in from the germline J gene. The V call is TRBV19, the J call TRBJ2-2; 10 bases are a match to TRBD1. The CDR3 runs 17 residues. The ends lost 0 bases at V and 9 bases at J; junction bases unmatched: 10. CDR1 is LNHDA and CDR2 is SQIVND in the germline V gene (reference sequence). Partial CDR3 DNA: TGTGCCAGTAGTATAGACATGGCCGGGACAGGGGTTCGGGAG. This codes for CASSIDMAGTGVRE. The whole CDR3 region reads CASSIDMAGTGVRELFF.

This clone was picked up a small number of times. Read coverage stops 3 residues before the CDR3 terminus; the germline J gene supplies the remainder. The chain recombines TRBV7-6 with TRBJ1-2, with TRBD1 as a possible D gene (5 bases). This CDR3 has 15 amino acids. CDR1 SGHVS and CDR2 FNYEAQ come from the germline V gene. Trimming took 3 bases from V and 4 from J, leaving 15 bases between them. Incomplete CDR3 DNA: TGTGCCAGCAGCTTTAAAGAGGGGCTCGGCTATGGC. Its protein is CASSFKEGLGYG. The entire CDR3 protein reads CASSFKEGLGYGYTF. Complete variable domain (other parts from reference TRBV7-6 and TRBJ1-2): GAGVSQSPRYKVTKRGQDVALRCDPISGHVSLYWYRQALGQGPEFLTYFNYEAQQDKSGLPNDRFSAERPEGSISTLTIQRTEQRDSAMYRCASSFKEGLGYGYTFGSGTRLTVV.

On this clone: Read data end 3 residues before the CDR3 end; the end is taken from the germline J gene. V usage is TRBV18 and J usage is TRBJ2-3; no clear D. Deletions cut 6 bases from V and 1 base from J, with 11 bases between. The CDR3 contains 14 residues. Germline V gene lookup returns CDR1 KGHSH and CDR2 LQKENI. The CDR3 reads CASSLVTRTDTQYF. The CDR3 bases that were read are TGTGCCAGCTCGCTGGTGACTCGCACAGATACG.

There are a few counts of this clone. The DNA ends 3 residues before the CDR3 does, and the rest of the CDR3 is filled in from the germline J gene. This chain connects TRBV5-1 to TRBJ2-1; D gene unclear. This CDR3 spans 13 amino acids. Trimming cost V 6 bases and J 1 base, with 8 bases left between them. Germline V lookup: CDR1 SGHRS, CDR2 YFSETQ. CDR3 amino acids: CASTGGSYNEQFF. Incomplete CDR3 DNA: TGCGCCAGCACCGGTGGTTCCTACAATGAG.